This entry describes one T cell receptor beta chain. Its specific antigen is unknown. Being one base from a much bigger clone, this may be a read error. This sample's treatment or condition label indicates: allogeneic hematopoietic cell transplantation with graft depleted of TCRalphabeta T cells and CD19 B cells. TCRalphabeta/CD19-depleted allogeneic hematopoietic cell grafts were given to the transplant recipients, all of whom were children. This sample was taken from a study of T-cell reconstitution after alpha-beta-depleted transplantation in children (dated by TCRdb to the mid-2010s). Regarding the study in general: The study quantitatively tracked T-cell immune reconstitution after TCRalphabeta/CD19-depleted allogeneic hematopoietic cell transplantation in children using TCR repertoire profiling. The full study reports these points: Apparently early alphabetaT-cell count recovery about two months after transplant reportedly relied on only several hundred rapidly expanded clones derived from non-depleted graft cells. Over the following months the frequencies of hyperexpanded clones went down, and after one year T-cell counts and TCRbeta diversity were mostly credited to newly produced T cells. The high TCRbeta diversity at day 60 in some patients was ascribed to recipient T cells and intrathymic progenitors that had survived conditioning.

The library was generated by PCR. The instrument was an Illumina HiSeq 2500. TCR library preparation used molecular barcoding, with unique molecular identifiers applied to normalize quantification of the TCRbeta repertoire. The public reads were quality trimmed at Q25 with fastp and then assembled into clones with MiXCR by TCRdb, keeping productive beta chains. Each entry is one CDR3 protein sequence, shown with its most common DNA and genes. This sample lists 600,000 to 800,000 distinct CDR3 sequences; about 12% were detected once. 0.65% to 0.9% of the sample is held by the ten biggest clonotypes. CDR1 SGHTA and CDR2 FQGNSA are derived from the germline V gene. From its cysteine to its phenylalanine, the CDR3 spans 15 amino acids. The DNA shown is the 45-base CDR3, in frame from base 1.

The TCR was taken from a girl aged 2-10 years with congenital amegakaryocytic thrombocytopenia, due to receive a stem cell transplant. The sequence is built from TRBV7-2 and TRBJ2-1; no D segment can be confidently identified. Sequencing was performed on PBMCs, taken before TCRalphabeta/CD19-depleted stem cell transplant. The CDR3 region has the sequence CASCLNYSPYNEQFF. The nucleotide sequence is TGTGCCAGCTGCTTAAACTACTCCCCCTACAATGAGCAGTTCTTC.